This TCR beta chain is drawn from a study of blood T cell repertoires in COVID-19. The overall study: Collection of acute and convalescent COVID-19 samples took place in the United States, Italy and Spain. Sample material is recorded as cDNA or gDNA derived from T cells, B-cell-depleted T cells, or PBMCs.

The CDR3 is 13 amino acids. V lost 7 bases to trimming and J lost 6 bases; unmatched junction nucleotides: 2. Source study methods: Cell counts per sample came from amplifying reference gene primers. The table came from immunoSEQ multiplex PCR; TCRdb's copy has only in-frame clones and leaves some out. V and J calls and clone size are copied from that table; D and trimming were computed from the DNA. The table lists about 170,000 clones, 70% to 90% of them singletons. The sequenced material came from peripheral blood. V and J are TRBV12-3 or TRBV12-4 and TRBJ1-6; 8 positions agree with TRBD1. This TCR came from an elderly woman with COVID-19, enrolled during active disease. The CDR3 region is CASTDRGNSPLHF. The CDR3 bases are TGTGCCAGCACCGACAGGGGTAATTCACCCCTCCACTTT.